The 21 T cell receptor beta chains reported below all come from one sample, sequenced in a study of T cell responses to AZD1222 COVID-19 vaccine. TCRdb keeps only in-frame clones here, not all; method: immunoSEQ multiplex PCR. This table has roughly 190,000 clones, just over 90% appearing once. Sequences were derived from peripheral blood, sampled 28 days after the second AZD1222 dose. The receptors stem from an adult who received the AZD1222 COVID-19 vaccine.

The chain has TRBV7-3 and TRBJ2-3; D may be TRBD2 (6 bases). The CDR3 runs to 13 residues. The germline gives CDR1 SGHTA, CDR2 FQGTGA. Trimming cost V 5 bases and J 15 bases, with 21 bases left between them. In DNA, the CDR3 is TGTGCCAGCAGCCCCCACTCCGGGACTCCCCCTTATTTT. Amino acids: CASSPHSGTPPYF.

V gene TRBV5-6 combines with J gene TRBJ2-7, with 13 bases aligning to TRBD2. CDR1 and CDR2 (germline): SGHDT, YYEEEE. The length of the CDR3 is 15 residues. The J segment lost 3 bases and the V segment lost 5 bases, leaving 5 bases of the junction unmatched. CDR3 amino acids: CASRARTSGSYEQYF. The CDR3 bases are TGTGCCAGCAGAGCTCGGACTAGCGGGAGCTACGAGCAGTACTTC.

The CDR3: CASSQAGVNSPLHF. The CDR3 nucleotides read TGTGCCAGCAGCCAAGCGGGGGTAAATTCACCCCTCCACTTT. The V gene is TRBV3-1 (or the pseudogene TRBV3-2), the J gene TRBJ1-6; tentative D call: TRBD1 (5 bases). The CDR3 spans 14 residues. Trimming pared 1 base from V and 7 bases from J, leaving 8 bases between. Germline-derived CDR1 and CDR2 are LGHDT and YNNKEL (reference sequence).

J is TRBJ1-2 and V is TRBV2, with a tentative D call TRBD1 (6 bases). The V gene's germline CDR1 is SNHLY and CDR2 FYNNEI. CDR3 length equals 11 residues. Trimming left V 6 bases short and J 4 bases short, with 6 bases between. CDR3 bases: TGTGCCAGCAGACAGGGCTATGGCTACACCTTC. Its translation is CASRQGYGYTF.

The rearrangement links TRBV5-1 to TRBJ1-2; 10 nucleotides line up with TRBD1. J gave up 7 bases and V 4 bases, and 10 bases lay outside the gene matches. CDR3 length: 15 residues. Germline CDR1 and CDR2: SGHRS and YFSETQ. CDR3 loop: CASSRSTGGASGYTF. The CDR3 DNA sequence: TGCGCCAGCAGCCGATCGACAGGGGGCGCAAGTGGCTACACCTTC. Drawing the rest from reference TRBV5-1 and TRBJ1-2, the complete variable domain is KAGVTQTPRYLIKTRGQQVTLSCSPISGHRSVSWYQQTPGQGLQFLFEYFSETQRNKGNFPGRFSGRQFSNSRSEMNVSTLELGDSALYLCASSRSTGGASGYTFGSGTRLTVV.

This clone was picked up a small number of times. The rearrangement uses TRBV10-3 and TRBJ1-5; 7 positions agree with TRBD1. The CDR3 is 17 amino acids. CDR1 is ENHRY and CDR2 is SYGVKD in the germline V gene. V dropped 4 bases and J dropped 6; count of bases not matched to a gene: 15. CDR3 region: CAISVSSVLGGAQPQHF. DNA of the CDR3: TGTGCCATCAGTGTATCGTCGGTTTTAGGGGGCGCTCAGCCCCAGCATTTT.

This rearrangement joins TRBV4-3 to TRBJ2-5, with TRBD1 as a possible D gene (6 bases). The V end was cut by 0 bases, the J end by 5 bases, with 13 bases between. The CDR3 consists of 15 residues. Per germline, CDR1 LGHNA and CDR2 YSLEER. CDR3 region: CASSQDWGRGETQYF. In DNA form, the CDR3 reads TGCGCCAGCAGCCAAGATTGGGGGCGCGGGGAGACCCAGTACTTC.

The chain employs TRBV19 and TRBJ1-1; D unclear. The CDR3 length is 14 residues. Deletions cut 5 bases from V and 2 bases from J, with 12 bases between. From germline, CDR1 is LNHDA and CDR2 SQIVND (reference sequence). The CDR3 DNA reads TGTGCCAGTAGTTATAATGGAGGAAACACTGAAGCTTTCTTT. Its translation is CASSYNGGNTEAFF.

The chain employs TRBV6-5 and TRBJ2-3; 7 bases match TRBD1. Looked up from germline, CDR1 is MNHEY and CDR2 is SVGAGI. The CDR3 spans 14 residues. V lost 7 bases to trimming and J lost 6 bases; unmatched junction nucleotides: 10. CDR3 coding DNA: TGTGCCAGCACCCCCGGGACAGCAAGGGATACGCAGTATTTT. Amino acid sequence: CASTPGTARDTQYF.

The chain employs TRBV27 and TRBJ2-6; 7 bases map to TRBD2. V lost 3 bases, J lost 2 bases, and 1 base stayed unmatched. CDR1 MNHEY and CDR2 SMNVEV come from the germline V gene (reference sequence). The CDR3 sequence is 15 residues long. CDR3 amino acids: CASSLGTTGANVLTF. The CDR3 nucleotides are TGTGCCAGCAGTTTGGGGACTACTGGGGCCAACGTCCTGACTTTC.

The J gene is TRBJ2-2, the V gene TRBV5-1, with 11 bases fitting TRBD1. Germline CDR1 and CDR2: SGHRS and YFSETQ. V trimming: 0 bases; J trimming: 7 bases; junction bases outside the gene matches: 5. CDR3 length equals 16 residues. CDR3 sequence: CASSLAGQGVNGELFF. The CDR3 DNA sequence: TGCGCCAGCAGCTTGGCGGGACAGGGGGTTAACGGGGAGCTGTTTTTT.

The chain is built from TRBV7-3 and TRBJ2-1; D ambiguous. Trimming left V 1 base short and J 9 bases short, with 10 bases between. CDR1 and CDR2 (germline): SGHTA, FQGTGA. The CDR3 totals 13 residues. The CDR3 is CASSLSSDIEQFF. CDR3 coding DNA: TGTGCCAGCAGCTTAAGCAGCGACATTGAGCAGTTCTTC.

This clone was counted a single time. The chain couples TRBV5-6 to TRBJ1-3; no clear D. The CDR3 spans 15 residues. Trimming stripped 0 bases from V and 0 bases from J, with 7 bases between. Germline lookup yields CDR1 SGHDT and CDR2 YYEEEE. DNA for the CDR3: TGTGCCAGCAGCTTGGGCAGGTTCTCTGGAAACACCATATATTTT. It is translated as CASSLGRFSGNTIYF.

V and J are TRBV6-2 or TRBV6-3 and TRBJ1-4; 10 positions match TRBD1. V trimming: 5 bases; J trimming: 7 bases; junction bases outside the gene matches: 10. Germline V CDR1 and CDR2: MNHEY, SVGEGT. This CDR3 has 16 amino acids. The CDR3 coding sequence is TGTGCCAGCAGTCTCACGCACGGGACAGGGGTTGAAAAACTGTTTTTT. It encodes CASSLTHGTGVEKLFF.

CDR3 sequence reads: CASSIDGTSGDTQYF. The CDR3 DNA reads TGTGCCAGTAGTATAGATGGGACTAGTGGAGATACGCAGTATTTT. This chain uses TRBV19 with TRBJ2-3, with TRBD2 matching 8 bases. V lost 0 bases and J lost 5; bases outside the gene matches: 4. The germline V gene encodes CDR1 LNHDA and CDR2 SQIVND (reference sequence). This CDR3 has 15 amino acids.

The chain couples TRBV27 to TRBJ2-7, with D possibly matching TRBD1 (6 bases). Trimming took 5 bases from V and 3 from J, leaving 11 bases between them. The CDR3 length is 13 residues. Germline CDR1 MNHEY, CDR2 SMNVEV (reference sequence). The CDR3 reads CASSPGQSYEQYF. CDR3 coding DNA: TGTGCCAGCAGTCCCGGACAGAGCTACGAGCAGTACTTC.

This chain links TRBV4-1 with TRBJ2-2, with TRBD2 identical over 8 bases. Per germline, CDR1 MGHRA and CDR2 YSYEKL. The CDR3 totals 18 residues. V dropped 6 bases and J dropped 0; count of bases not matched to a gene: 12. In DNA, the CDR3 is TGCGCCAGCAGTAACGGACTAGCCGGTGTGGCGAACACCGGGGAGCTGTTTTTT. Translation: CASSNGLAGVANTGELFF.

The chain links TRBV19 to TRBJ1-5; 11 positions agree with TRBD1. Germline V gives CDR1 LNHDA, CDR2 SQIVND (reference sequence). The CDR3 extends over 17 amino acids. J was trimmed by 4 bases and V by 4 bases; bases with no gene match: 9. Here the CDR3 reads CASSTGQGVRGNQPQHF. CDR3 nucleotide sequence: TGTGCCAGTAGTACGGGACAGGGGGTACGAGGGAATCAGCCCCAGCATTTT. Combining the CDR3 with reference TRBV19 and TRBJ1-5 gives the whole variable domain DGGITQSPKYLFRKEGQNVTLSCEQNLNHDAMYWYRQDPGQGLRLIYYSQIVNDFQKGDIAEGYSVSREKKESFPLTVTSAQKNPTAFYLCASSTGQGVRGNQPQHFGDGTRLSIL.

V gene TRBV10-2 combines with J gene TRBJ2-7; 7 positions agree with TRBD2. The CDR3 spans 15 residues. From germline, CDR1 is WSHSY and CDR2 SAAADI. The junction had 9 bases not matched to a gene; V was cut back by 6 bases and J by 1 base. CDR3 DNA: TGCGCCAGCAGCCAGCTCGGGGAGGGGTCCTACGAGCAGTACTTC. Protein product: CASSQLGEGSYEQYF.

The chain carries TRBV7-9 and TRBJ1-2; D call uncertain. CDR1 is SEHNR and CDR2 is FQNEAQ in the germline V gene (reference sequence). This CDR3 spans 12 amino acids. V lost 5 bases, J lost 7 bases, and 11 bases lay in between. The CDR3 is CASSPGLVGYTF. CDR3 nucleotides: TGTGCCAGCAGCCCCGGACTTGTTGGCTACACCTTC. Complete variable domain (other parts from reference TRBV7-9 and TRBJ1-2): DTGVSQNPRHKITKRGQNVTFRCDPISEHNRLYWYRQTLGQGPEFLTYFQNEAQLEKSRLLSDRFSAERPKGSFSTLEIQRTEQGDSAMYLCASSPGLVGYTFGSGTRLTVV.

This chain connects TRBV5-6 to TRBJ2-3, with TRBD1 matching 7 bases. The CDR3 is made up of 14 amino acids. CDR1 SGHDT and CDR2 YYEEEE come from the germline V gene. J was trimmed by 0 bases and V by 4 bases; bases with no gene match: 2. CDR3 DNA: TGTGCCAGCAGCCCGGGACAGAGCACAGATACGCAGTATTTT. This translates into CASSPGQSTDTQYF.